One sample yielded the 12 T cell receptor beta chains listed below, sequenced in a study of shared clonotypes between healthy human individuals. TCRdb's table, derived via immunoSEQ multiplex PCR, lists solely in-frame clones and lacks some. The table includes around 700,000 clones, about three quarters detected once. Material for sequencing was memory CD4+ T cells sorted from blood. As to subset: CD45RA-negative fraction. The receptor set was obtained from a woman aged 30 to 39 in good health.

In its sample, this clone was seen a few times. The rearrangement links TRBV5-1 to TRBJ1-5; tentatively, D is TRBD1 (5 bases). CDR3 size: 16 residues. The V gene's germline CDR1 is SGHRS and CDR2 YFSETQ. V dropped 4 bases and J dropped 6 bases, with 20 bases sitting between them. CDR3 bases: TGCGCCAGCAGCCCGGACGGTGGGGGGAATCTTCAGCCCCAGCATTTT. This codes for CASSPDGGGNLQPQHF.

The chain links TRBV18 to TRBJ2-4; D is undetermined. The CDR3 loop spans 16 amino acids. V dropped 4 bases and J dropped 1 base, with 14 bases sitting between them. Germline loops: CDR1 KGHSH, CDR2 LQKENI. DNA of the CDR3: TGTGCCAGCTCACAAAGTCTGCGTACTGCCAAAAACATTCAGTACTTC. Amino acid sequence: CASSQSLRTAKNIQYF.

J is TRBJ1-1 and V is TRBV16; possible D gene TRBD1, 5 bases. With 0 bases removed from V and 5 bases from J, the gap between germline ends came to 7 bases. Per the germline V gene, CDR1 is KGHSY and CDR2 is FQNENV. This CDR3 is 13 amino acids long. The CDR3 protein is CASSQSTETEAFF. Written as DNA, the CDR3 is TGTGCCAGCAGCCAATCGACAGAGACTGAAGCTTTCTTT.

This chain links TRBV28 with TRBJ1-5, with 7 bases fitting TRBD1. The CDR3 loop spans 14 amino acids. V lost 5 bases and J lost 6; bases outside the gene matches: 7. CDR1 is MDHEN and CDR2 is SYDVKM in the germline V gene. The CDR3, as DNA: TGTGCCAGCAGTATCCAGACAGGGTTTCAGCCCCAGCATTTT. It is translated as CASSIQTGFQPQHF.

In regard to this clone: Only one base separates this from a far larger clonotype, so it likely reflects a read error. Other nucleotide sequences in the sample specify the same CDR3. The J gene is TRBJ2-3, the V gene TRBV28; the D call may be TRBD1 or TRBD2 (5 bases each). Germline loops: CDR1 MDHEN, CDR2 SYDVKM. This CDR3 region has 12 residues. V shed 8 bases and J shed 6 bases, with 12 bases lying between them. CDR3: CASLSGTDTQYF. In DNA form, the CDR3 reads TGTGCCAGCCTCTCGGGGACGGATACGCAGTATTTT.

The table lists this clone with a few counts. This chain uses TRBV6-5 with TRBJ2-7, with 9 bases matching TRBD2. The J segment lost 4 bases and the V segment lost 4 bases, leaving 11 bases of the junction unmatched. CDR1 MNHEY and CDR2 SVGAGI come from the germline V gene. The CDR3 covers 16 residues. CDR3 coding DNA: TGTGCCAGCAGTTCCACCTCACTAGCGGGCCGTTACGAGCAGTACTTC. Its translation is CASSSTSLAGRYEQYF.

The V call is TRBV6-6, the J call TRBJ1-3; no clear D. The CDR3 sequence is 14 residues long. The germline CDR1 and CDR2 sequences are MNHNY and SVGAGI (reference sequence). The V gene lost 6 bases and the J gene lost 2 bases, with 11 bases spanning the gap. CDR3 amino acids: CASRTSRTGNTIYF. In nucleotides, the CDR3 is TGTGCCAGCAGGACCTCAAGGACTGGAAACACCATATATTTT.

The CDR3 loop reads CASSLARGRGNYEQYF. DNA for the CDR3: TGTGCCAGCAGCTTAGCCCGGGGCAGGGGGAACTACGAGCAGTACTTC. The chain employs TRBV7-9 and TRBJ2-7; 7 positions agree with TRBD1. CDR3 length equals 16 residues. J was trimmed by 3 bases and V by 0 bases; bases with no gene match: 8. Per germline, CDR1 SEHNR and CDR2 FQNEAQ (reference sequence). Full variable domain (rest looked up from reference TRBV7-9 and TRBJ2-7): DTGVSQNPRHKITKRGQNVTFRCDPISEHNRLYWYRQTLGQGPEFLTYFQNEAQLEKSRLLSDRFSAERPKGSFSTLEIQRTEQGDSAMYLCASSLARGRGNYEQYFGPGTRLTVT.

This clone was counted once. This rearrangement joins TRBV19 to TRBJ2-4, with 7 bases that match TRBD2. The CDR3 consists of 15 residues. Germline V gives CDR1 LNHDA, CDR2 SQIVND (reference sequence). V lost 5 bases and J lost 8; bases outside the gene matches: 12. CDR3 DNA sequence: TGTGCCAGTAGTTCGGGAGGCTCCGGTTCGTACATTCAGTACTTC. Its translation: CASSSGGSGSYIQYF. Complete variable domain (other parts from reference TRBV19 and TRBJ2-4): DGGITQSPKYLFRKEGQNVTLSCEQNLNHDAMYWYRQDPGQGLRLIYYSQIVNDFQKGDIAEGYSVSREKKESFPLTVTSAQKNPTAFYLCASSSGGSGSYIQYFGAGTRLSVL.

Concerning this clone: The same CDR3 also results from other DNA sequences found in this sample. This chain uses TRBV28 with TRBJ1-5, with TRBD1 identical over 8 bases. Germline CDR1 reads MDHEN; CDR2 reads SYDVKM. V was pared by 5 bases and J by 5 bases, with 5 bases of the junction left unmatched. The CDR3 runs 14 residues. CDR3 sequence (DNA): TGTGCCAGCAGTACCGGACAGGGACATCAGCCCCAGCATTTT. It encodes CASSTGQGHQPQHF.

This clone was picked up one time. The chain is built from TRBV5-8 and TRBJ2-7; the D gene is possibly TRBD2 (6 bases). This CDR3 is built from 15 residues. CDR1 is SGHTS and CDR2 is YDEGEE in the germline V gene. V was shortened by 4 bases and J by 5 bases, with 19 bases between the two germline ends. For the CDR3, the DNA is TGTGCCAGCAGCCGACCTCCGGGACTGGTCGACGAGCAGTACTTC. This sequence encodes CASSRPPGLVDEQYF.

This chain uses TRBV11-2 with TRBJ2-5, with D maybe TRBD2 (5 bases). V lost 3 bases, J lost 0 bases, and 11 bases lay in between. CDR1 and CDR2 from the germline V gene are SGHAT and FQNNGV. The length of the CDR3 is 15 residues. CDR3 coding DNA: TGTGCCAGCAGCTTCGGGATCACGTACCAAGAGACCCAGTACTTC. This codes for CASSFGITYQETQYF.